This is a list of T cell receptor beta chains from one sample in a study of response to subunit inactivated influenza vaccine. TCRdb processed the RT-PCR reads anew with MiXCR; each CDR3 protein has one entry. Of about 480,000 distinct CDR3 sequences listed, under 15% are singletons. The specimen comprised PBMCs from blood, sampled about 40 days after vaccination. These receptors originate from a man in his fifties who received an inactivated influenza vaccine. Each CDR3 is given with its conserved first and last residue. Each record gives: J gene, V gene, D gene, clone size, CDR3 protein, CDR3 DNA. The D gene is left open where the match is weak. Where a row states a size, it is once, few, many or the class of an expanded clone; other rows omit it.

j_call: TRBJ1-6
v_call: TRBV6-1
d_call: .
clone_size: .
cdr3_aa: CASRRNLSSYNSPLHF
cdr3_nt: TGTGCCAGCCGCCGGAACCTATCTTCCTATAATTCACCCCTCCACTTT

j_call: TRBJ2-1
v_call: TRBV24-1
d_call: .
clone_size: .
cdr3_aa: CATSDRAEPSYLDEQFF
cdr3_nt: TGTGCCACCAGTGATAGAGCGGAGCCTTCCTACCTAGATGAGCAGTTCTTC

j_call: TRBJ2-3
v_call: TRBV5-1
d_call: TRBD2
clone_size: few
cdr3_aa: CASSSRLALTTDTQYF
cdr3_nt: TGCGCCAGCAGCTCCCGACTAGCGTTAACCACAGATACGCAGTATTTT

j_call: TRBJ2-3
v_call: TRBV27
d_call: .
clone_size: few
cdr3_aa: CASSLRASPRDTQYF
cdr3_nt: TGTGCCAGCAGTCTACGGGCTAGCCCGCGTGATACGCAGTATTTT

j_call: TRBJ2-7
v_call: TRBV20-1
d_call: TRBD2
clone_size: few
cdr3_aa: CSARAVLAGDEQYF
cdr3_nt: TGCAGTGCTAGAGCGGTACTAGCGGGTGACGAGCAGTACTTC

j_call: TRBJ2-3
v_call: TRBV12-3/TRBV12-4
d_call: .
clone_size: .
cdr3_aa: CASSPSIRGPTDTQYF
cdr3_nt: TGTGCCAGCAGTCCGAGTATTAGGGGACCCACAGATACGCAGTATTTT

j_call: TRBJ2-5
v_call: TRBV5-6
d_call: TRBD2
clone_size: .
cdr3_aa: CASSLGGGAVQTQYF
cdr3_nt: TGTGCCAGCAGCTTGGGCGGGGGGGCCGTCCAGACCCAGTACTTC

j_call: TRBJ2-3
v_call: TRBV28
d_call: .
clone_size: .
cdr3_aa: CARTDSTDTQYF
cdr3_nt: TGTGCCAGGACAGATAGCACAGATACGCAGTATTTT

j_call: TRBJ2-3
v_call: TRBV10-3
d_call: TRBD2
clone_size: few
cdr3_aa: CAIPPSGGGHTDTQYF
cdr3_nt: TGTGCCATCCCCCCCTCGGGCGGGGGGCATACAGATACGCAGTATTTT

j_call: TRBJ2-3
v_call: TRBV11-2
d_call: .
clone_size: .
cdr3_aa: CASSRYPQGTDTQYF
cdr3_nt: TGTGCCAGCAGCCGATATCCCCAGGGCACAGATACGCAGTATTTT

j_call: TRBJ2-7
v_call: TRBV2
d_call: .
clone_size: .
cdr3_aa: CASSEWGYTYEQYF
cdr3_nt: TGTGCCAGCAGTGAGTGGGGGTACACCTACGAGCAGTACTTC

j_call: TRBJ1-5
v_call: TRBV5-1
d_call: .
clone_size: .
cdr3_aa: CASSLGGSEQPQHF
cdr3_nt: TGCGCCAGCAGCTTGGGGGGGTCAGAACAGCCCCAGCATTTT

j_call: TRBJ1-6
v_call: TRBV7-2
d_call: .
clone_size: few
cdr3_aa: CASSLAQDSPLHF
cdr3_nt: TGTGCCAGCAGCTTAGCGCAAGATTCACCCCTCCACTTT

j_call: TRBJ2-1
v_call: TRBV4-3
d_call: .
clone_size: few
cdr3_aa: CASSQDLRQNAYNEQFF
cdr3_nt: TGCGCCAGCAGCCAAGATCTCCGGCAGAATGCCTACAATGAGCAGTTCTTC

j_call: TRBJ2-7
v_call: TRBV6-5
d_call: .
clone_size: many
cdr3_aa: CASSPGRDAYEQYF
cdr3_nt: TGTGCCAGCAGCCCCGGACGGGACGCCTACGAGCAGTACTTC

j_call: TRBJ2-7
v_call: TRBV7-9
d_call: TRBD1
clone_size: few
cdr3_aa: CASSAGGGKSEQYF
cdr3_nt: TGTGCCAGCAGCGCAGGGGGCGGCAAAAGCGAGCAGTACTTC

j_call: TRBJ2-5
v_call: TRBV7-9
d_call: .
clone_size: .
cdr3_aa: CASSAIGSFMETQYF
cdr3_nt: TGTGCCAGCAGCGCAATCGGATCCTTTATGGAGACCCAGTACTTC

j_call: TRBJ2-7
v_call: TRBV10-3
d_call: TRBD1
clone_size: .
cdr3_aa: CANRGQATYEQYF
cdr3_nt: TGTGCCAACCGCGGACAGGCCACCTACGAGCAGTACTTC